The 19 T cell receptor beta chains below come from one sample, sequenced in a study of control samples from healthy donors and cancer patients (dated by TCRdb to the early 2020s). Library preparation used the immunoSEQ multiplex PCR assay. In TCRdb, the immuneACCESS table is reduced to in-frame sequences with V and J assigned. These tables do not hold every clone; where another copy was compared, an unresolved V gene accounts for under half, and the others remain unexplained. In all, the sample holds some 96,000 clones, and more than 75% of those were seen once. The top ten clonotypes cover 15% to 20% of the sample. Material for sequencing was blood. These TCRs come from a woman in her 50s in good health.

The rearrangement uses TRBV7-8 and TRBJ2-3; 13 positions match TRBD2. This CDR3 has 21 residues. The junction had 14 bases not matched to a gene; V was cut back by 1 base and J by 1 base. CDR1 SGHVS and CDR2 FQNEAQ come from the germline V gene. CDR3 bases: TGTGCCAGCAGCTTAGATCCTAGAACTAGCGGGAGGGCCTGGGGCACAGATACGCAGTATTTT. Protein: CASSLDPRTSGRAWGTDTQYF.

The chain links TRBV2 to TRBJ1-2; D remains unclear. Germline loops: CDR1 SNHLY, CDR2 FYNNEI. V lost 3 bases, J lost 7 bases, and 12 bases lay in between. The CDR3 sequence is 13 residues long. CDR3 residues: CASSDLGLSGYTF. The DNA of the CDR3 is TGTGCCAGCAGTGACCTGGGTCTGAGTGGCTACACCTTC.

Remarks on this clone: Other DNA sequences in this sample translate to the same CDR3. The rearrangement links TRBV7-3 to TRBJ2-5, with D possibly being TRBD2 (5 bases). The CDR3 runs 15 residues. The germline gives CDR1 SGHTA, CDR2 FQGTGA. Trimming left V 2 bases short and J 0 bases short, with 10 bases between. The CDR3 is CASSLGLGDQETQYF. CDR3 coding DNA: TGTGCCAGCAGCTTAGGTTTGGGAGACCAAGAGACCCAGTACTTC.

In its sample, this clone was seen once. The chain employs TRBV7-9 and TRBJ2-2; 12 bases are shared with TRBD2. Germline CDR1 is SEHNR and CDR2 is FQNEAQ (reference sequence). The J segment lost 4 bases and the V segment lost 2 bases, leaving 8 bases of the junction unmatched. The CDR3 consists of 18 residues. Written as DNA, the CDR3 is TGTGCCAGCAGCTTAATAACTAGCGGGGGGCGAGGCACCGGGGAGCTGTTTTTT. It specifies CASSLITSGGRGTGELFF. The full variable domain, its missing parts supplied by reference TRBV7-9 and TRBJ2-2, is DTGVSQNPRHKITKRGQNVTFRCDPISEHNRLYWYRQTLGQGPEFLTYFQNEAQLEKSRLLSDRFSAERPKGSFSTLEIQRTEQGDSAMYLCASSLITSGGRGTGELFFGEGSRLTVL.

This clone was seen just once. The chain recombines TRBV7-9 with TRBJ2-4, with TRBD1 as a possible D gene (5 bases). Germline V gives CDR1 SEHNR, CDR2 FQNEAQ (reference sequence). The CDR3 has 14 amino acids. Between the trimmed V and J ends, which lost 3 bases and 8 bases, there was a span of 14 bases. The chain's CDR3 is CASSLGLQPDIQYF. The CDR3 bases are TGTGCCAGCAGCTTGGGGCTTCAACCGGACATTCAGTACTTC. Supplemented by reference TRBV7-9 and TRBJ2-4, the full variable domain reads DTGVSQNPRHKITKRGQNVTFRCDPISEHNRLYWYRQTLGQGPEFLTYFQNEAQLEKSRLLSDRFSAERPKGSFSTLEIQRTEQGDSAMYLCASSLGLQPDIQYFGAGTRLSVL.

CDR3 nucleotide sequence: TGTGCCAGCAGCTTGGGACAGGGGAGTGGTGGCTACACCTTC. This translates into CASSLGQGSGGYTF. The rearrangement uses TRBV5-6 and TRBJ1-2, with 8 bases lining up with TRBD1. The CDR3 has 14 residues. The V segment lost 0 bases and the J segment 7 bases; nucleotides outside the gene matches: 5. In germline, CDR1 is SGHDT, CDR2 YYEEEE.

V usage is TRBV19 and J usage is TRBJ2-1; D call uncertain. V was shortened by 4 bases and J by 0 bases, with 10 bases between the two germline ends. The CDR3 is 15 amino acids. Germline assignment: CDR1 LNHDA and CDR2 SQIVND (reference sequence). For the CDR3, the DNA is TGTGCCAGTAGTACGAGCCAAGGCTCCTACAATGAGCAGTTCTTC. It specifies CASSTSQGSYNEQFF.

This chain joins TRBV2 and TRBJ2-3, with 7 positions matching TRBD2. With V trimmed by 5 bases and J by 5 bases, 13 bases remained unmatched. The CDR3 runs to 16 residues. Germline lookup yields CDR1 SNHLY and CDR2 FYNNEI. The CDR3 nucleotides are TGTGCCAGCAGTCCAGTCGGACTAGTCGTAATAGATACGCAGTATTTT. As protein: CASSPVGLVVIDTQYF.

This clone was recorded only once. The chain couples TRBV7-6 to TRBJ2-7, with a possible D match to TRBD1 (6 bases). The CDR3 runs 14 residues. With 1 base removed from V and 3 bases from J, the gap between germline ends came to 10 bases. Germline CDR1 and CDR2: SGHVS and FNYEAQ. The CDR3 region is CASSLGGGYYEQYF. In DNA, the CDR3 is TGTGCCAGCAGCTTAGGAGGGGGATACTACGAGCAGTACTTC.

The rearrangement joins TRBV11-2 to TRBJ2-7; D gene uncertain. The ends were cut back, 3 bases at V and 7 bases at J, with 13 bases in the middle. The CDR3 runs to 13 residues. CDR1 and CDR2 from the germline V gene are SGHAT and FQNNGV. CDR3 nucleotides: TGTGCCAGCAGCTTTTCCCCCTTGGGGGAGCAGTACGTC. It codes for CASSFSPLGEQYV.

As regards this clone: This sample includes further DNA sequences coding for the same CDR3. This rearrangement joins TRBV7-2 to TRBJ1-2; D call uncertain. Germline values: CDR1 SGHTA, CDR2 FQGNSA. The CDR3 contains 13 residues. V was clipped by 3 bases and J by 1 base, with 6 bases between them. CDR3: CASSFGSNYGYTF. The CDR3 DNA sequence: TGTGCCAGCAGCTTCGGAAGTAACTATGGCTACACCTTC.

The CDR3 sequence is CASSASHTVNTGELFF. The CDR3 bases are TGTGCCAGCAGCGCCTCTCACACAGTGAACACCGGGGAGCTGTTTTTT. The chain uses TRBV9 and TRBJ2-2; D is unclear. V shed 3 bases and J shed 1 base, with 13 bases lying between them. This CDR3 region has 16 residues. The germline CDR1 and CDR2 sequences are SGDLS and YYNGEE.

The V call is TRBV30, the J call TRBJ2-7; 7 bases are shared with TRBD1. The germline gives CDR1 GTSNPN, CDR2 SVGIG (reference sequence). V shed 3 bases, J shed 4 bases, and the junction held 6 bases outside the gene matches. The CDR3 is made up of 13 amino acids. CDR3 nucleotides: TGTGCCTGGAGGACAGGGCCCTGGTACGAGCAGTACTTC. This sequence encodes CAWRTGPWYEQYF. Using reference TRBV30 and TRBJ2-7 for the parts outside the CDR3, the full variable domain is SQTIHQWPATLVQPVGSPLSLECTVEGTSNPNLYWYRQAAGRGLQLLFYSVGIGQISSEVPQNLSASRPQDRQFILSSKKLLLSDSGFYLCAWRTGPWYEQYFGPGTRLTVT.

The V and J genes are TRBV6-5 and TRBJ2-5; 10 nucleotides agree with TRBD2. The CDR3 is made up of 15 amino acids. Germline CDR1 is MNHEY and CDR2 is SVGAGI. V lost 4 bases, J lost 3 bases, and 5 bases stayed unmatched. The CDR3 spells CASSFLAGVEETQYF. The CDR3 coding sequence is TGTGCCAGCAGTTTCCTAGCGGGAGTCGAAGAGACCCAGTACTTC.

This clone showed up just a few times. The V and J genes are TRBV19 and TRBJ1-5; a weak D match, TRBD1 (5 bases). Germline V lookup: CDR1 LNHDA, CDR2 SQIVND (reference sequence). The V end was cut by 1 base, the J end by 0 bases, with 16 bases between. This CDR3 spans 18 amino acids. CDR3 in DNA: TGTGCCAGTAGTATAGGGTGGTTTCAGGGCTTTAGCAATCAGCCCCAGCATTTT. Translation gives CASSIGWFQGFSNQPQHF.

This rearrangement joins TRBV9 to TRBJ1-6; TRBD1 is a possible D gene (6 bases). From germline, CDR1 is SGDLS and CDR2 YYNGEE. Trimming left V 3 bases short and J 9 bases short, with 16 bases between. This CDR3 is 15 amino acids long. The CDR3: CASSGGARGGSPLHF. CDR3 sequence (DNA): TGTGCCAGCAGCGGCGGGGCCAGGGGCGGTTCACCCCTCCACTTT.

This clone was recorded once. The chain carries TRBV12-5 and TRBJ2-2; no firm D call. CDR1 is LGHNT, CDR2 FRNRAP, per germline. The CDR3 length is 15 residues. V was clipped by 0 bases and J by 1 base, with 6 bases between them. CDR3 coding DNA: TGTGCTAGTGGTTTGGTACGACAGAACACCGGGGAGCTGTTTTTT. Protein: CASGLVRQNTGELFF.

The chain couples TRBV27 to TRBJ1-5; D gene unclear. This CDR3 has 16 amino acids. V lost 0 bases and J lost 2, with 11 bases in between. From germline, CDR1 is MNHEY and CDR2 SMNVEV (reference sequence). The CDR3 here is CASSLSRGTGNQPQHF. The DNA for the CDR3 is TGTGCCAGCAGTTTATCTCGGGGTACGGGCAATCAGCCCCAGCATTTT.

This chain links TRBV4-3 with TRBJ2-3; D remains unclear. Germline V gene sequence: CDR1 LGHNA, CDR2 YSLEER. CDR3 size: 16 residues. V lost 1 base to trimming and J lost 2 bases, with 13 bases between them. Here the CDR3 reads CASSQGTPSPTDTQYF. CDR3 DNA sequence: TGCGCCAGCAGCCAAGGGACCCCTTCCCCCACAGATACGCAGTATTTT.